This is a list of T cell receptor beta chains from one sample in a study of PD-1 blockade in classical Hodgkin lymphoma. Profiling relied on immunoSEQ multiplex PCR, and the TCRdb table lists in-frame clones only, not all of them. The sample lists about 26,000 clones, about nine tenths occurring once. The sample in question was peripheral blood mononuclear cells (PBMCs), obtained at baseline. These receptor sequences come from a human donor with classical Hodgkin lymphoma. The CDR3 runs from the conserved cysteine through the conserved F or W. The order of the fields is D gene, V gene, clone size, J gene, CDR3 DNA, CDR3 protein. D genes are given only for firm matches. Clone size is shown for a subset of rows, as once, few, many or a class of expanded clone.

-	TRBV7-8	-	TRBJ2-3	TGTGCCAGCAGCTGGGTGGGGGCGACAGGCACAGATACGCAGTATTTT	CASSWVGATGTDTQYF
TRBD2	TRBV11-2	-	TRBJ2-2	TGTGCCAGCAGCTTAGATGTAGCGGGGGGATTGTACACCGGGGAGCTGTTTTTT	CASSLDVAGGLYTGELFF
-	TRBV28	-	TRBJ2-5	TGTGCCAGCAGTTTGGGCGGGTTCAGGGGAGAGACCCAGTACTTC	CASSLGGFRGETQYF
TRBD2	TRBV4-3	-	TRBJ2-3	TGCGCCAGCAGCCAAGAATTTGGACTAGCGGGCAGCACAGATACGCAGTATTTT	CASSQEFGLAGSTDTQYF
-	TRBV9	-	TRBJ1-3	TGTGCCAGCAGCGTAGGATCGGGAAGCTCTGGAAACACCATATATTTT	CASSVGSGSSGNTIYF
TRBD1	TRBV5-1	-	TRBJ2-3	TGCGCCAGCAGTGGGACAGGGGTCTTAGATACGCAGTATTTT	CASSGTGVLDTQYF
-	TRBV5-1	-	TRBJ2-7	TGCGCCAGCAGTAAAAACGGTGCGGGGCCCAACGAGCAGTACTTC	CASSKNGAGPNEQYF
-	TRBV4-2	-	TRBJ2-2	TGTGCCAGCAGCCAAGAAGGTATCGGAATAACGAACACCGGGGAGCTGTTTTTT	CASSQEGIGITNTGELFF
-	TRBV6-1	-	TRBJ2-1	TGTGCCAGCAGTGTGACGGGGGGACAAGTGTACAATGAGCAGTTCTTC	CASSVTGGQVYNEQFF
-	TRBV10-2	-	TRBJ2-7	TGCGCCAGCAGTGTAGGCGGTGAGCAGTACTTC	CASSVGGEQYF
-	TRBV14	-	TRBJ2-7	TGTGCCAGCAGCCCCGCAGCCTACGAGCAGTACTTC	CASSPAAYEQYF
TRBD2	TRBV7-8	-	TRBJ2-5	TGTGCCAGCAGCTGGACTAGCGGGGGGGAGACCCAGTACTTC	CASSWTSGGETQYF
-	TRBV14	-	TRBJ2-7	TGTGCCAGCAGCCAAGTTCGCGGTACTACCGGTGTAAAGTACTTC	CASSQVRGTTGVKYF
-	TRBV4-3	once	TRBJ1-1	TGCGCCAGCAGCCGCAGCCCCGACAGTTACACTGAAGCTTTCTTT	CASSRSPDSYTEAFF
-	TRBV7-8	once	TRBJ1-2	TGTGCCAGCAGCTTAGCGGGGGGCTACACCTTC	CASSLAGGYTF
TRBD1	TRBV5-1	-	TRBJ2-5	TGCGCCAGCAGCTTGGACAGGGGGCTGGAGACCCAGTACTTC	CASSLDRGLETQYF
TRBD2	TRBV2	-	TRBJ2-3	TGTGCCAGCAGTGAAGCGCTTAGCGGGGGGGCAGATACGCAGTATTTT	CASSEALSGGADTQYF
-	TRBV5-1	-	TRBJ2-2	TGCGCCAGCAGCTTTTTCGGGGCAAACACCGGGGAGCTGTTTTTT	CASSFFGANTGELFF
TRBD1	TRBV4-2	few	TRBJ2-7	TGTGCCAGCAGCTTACAGGGGGCGCGGGGACTTGGCGAGCAGTACTTC	CASSLQGARGLGEQYF
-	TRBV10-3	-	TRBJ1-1	TGTGCCATCAGAACCTCGACAGTGAACACTGAAGCTTTCTTT	CAIRTSTVNTEAFF
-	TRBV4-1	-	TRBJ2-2	TGCGCCAGCAGCCAAGAAATTTCGGCCGGGGAGCTGTTTTTT	CASSQEISAGELFF
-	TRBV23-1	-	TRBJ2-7	TGCGCCAGCAGTCAATCGGGGGGTAGGGACTCCTACGAGCAGTACTTC	CASSQSGGRDSYEQYF
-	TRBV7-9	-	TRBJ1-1	TGTGCCAGCAGCTTAACAGTGAACACTGAAGCTTTCTTT	CASSLTVNTEAFF
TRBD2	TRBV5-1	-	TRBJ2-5	TGCGCCAGCAGCTTGACTAGCGGGGGTCAAGAGACCCAGTACTTC	CASSLTSGGQETQYF
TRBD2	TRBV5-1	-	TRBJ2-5	TGCGCCAGCAGCTCGGGACTAGCAGAAGGGACCCAGTACTTC	CASSSGLAEGTQYF
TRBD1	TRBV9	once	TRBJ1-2	TGTGCCAGCAGCCCCTCGACGGGACAGAACTATGGCTACACCTTC	CASSPSTGQNYGYTF
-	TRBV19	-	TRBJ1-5	TGTGCCAGCGGACAGTGGGGGCAGCCCCAGCATTTT	CASGQWGQPQHF
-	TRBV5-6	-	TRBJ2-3	TGTGCCAGCAGGAATCAAGGGCCAGGGGATACGCAGTATTTT	CASRNQGPGDTQYF
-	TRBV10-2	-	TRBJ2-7	TGCGCCAGCAGTGTTTGGAAAACCTACGAGCAGTACTTC	CASSVWKTYEQYF
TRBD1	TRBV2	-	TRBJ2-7	TGTGCCAGCAGTGTTTGGGACAGAAGGCACGAGCAGTACTTC	CASSVWDRRHEQYF
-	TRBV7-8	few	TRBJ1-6	TGTGCCAGCAGCTACCAGACAGCGGGTAATTCACCCCTCCACTTT	CASSYQTAGNSPLHF
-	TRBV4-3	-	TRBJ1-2	TGCGCCAGCAGCCAAGATAAAATGGGAGGCGGCTACACCTTC	CASSQDKMGGGYTF
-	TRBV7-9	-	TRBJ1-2	TGTGCCAGCAGCCCCATGGAGGGGCTTGGCTACACCTTC	CASSPMEGLGYTF
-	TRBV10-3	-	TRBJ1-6	TGTGCCATCAGTGAGTCCTATAATTCACCCCTCCACTTT	CAISESYNSPLHF
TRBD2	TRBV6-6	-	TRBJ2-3	TGTGCCAGCAGGTCTAGCGGGGGGCTGGATACGCAGTATTTT	CASRSSGGLDTQYF
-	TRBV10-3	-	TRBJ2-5	TGTGCCATCAGTGTGTTGACCCAGTACTTC	CAISVLTQYF
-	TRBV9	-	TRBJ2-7	TGTGCCAGCAGCGTAGACCCTTCCTCCTACGAGCAGTACTTC	CASSVDPSSYEQYF
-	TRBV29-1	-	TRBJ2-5	TGCAGCGTTGAAGCGGGGACGGAGGGGGAGACCCAGTACTTC	CSVEAGTEGETQYF
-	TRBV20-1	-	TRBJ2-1	TGCAGTGGCCTCGCCTACAATGAGCAGTTCTTC	CSGLAYNEQFF
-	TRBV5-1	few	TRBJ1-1	TGCGCCAGCAGCGCTACAGGCCCGAACACTGAAGCTTTCTTT	CASSATGPNTEAFF
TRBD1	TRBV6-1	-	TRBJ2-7	TGTGCCAGCAGTGAAGGGACAGGGTCCTACGAGCAGTACTTC	CASSEGTGSYEQYF
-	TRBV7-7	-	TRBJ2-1	TGTGCTAGCAGCTTAGAACCTTCACCCGTGGATGAGCAGTTCTTC	CASSLEPSPVDEQFF